Following are 23 T cell receptor beta chains from one sample sequenced in a study of neurological immune-mediated disorders. TCRdb independently ran MiXCR on the 5' RACE reads; one entry per CDR3 protein. In the table there are tens of thousands of distinct CDR3 sequences, 2.6% of which are singletons. The material sequenced was PBMCs. These receptors came from a woman between 25 and 40 years old with multiple sclerosis.

Of note for this clonotype: A much larger clone differs by one base, so this may be a read error. No conserved phenylalanine or tryptophan ends this CDR3, so it is likely a read error. The chain employs TRBV20-1 and TRBJ2-1; 8 bases fit TRBD2. Germline V lookup: CDR1 DFQATT, CDR2 SNEGSKA (reference sequence). CDR3 length equals 14 residues. J gave up 2 bases and V 4 bases, and 4 bases lay outside the gene matches. CDR3 sequence: CSATLAGTYNEQFI. CDR3 sequence (DNA): TGCAGTGCTACCTTAGCGGGAACCTACAATGAGCAGTTCATC.

This clonotype was seen at least ten times. This chain uses TRBV20-1 with TRBJ1-5; unclear D gene. The V and J ends lost 4 bases and 7 bases respectively, with 17 bases between them. In germline, CDR1 is DFQATT, CDR2 SNEGSKA (reference sequence). This CDR3 is built from 14 residues. CDR3 protein: CSAITAQGIQPQHF. In DNA form, the CDR3 reads TGCAGTGCTATAACGGCACAAGGAATCCAGCCCCAGCATTTT.

This clonotype was observed at least ten times. This chain joins TRBV29-1 and TRBJ1-2, with D unclear. CDR1 and CDR2 from the germline V gene are SQVTM and ANQGSEA. This CDR3 region has 11 residues. V lost 4 bases to trimming and J lost 8 bases, with 11 bases between them. DNA for the CDR3: TGCAGCGTTGTTCAAGGGAACGGCTACACCTTC. Protein: CSVVQGNGYTF.

Ten or more counts support this clonotype. V gene TRBV7-9 combines with J gene TRBJ2-1, with 10 positions matching TRBD2. Germline lookup yields CDR1 SEHNR and CDR2 FQNEAQ (reference sequence). CDR3 length: 20 residues. J lost 0 bases, V lost 2 bases, and 13 bases had no gene match. The CDR3 region is CASSLPTLGLAGVSYNEQFF. CDR3 nucleotides: TGTGCCAGCAGCTTACCAACGCTGGGGCTAGCGGGAGTCTCCTACAATGAGCAGTTCTTC.

This clonotype appeared a few times. A much larger clone is a single base away; this may be a read error. V and J are TRBV5-6 and TRBJ2-5; D is undetermined. The germline V gene encodes CDR1 SGHDT and CDR2 YYEEEE. The V end lost 6 bases, the J end lost 1 base, and 10 bases lay between the germline ends. The CDR3 spans 13 residues. The CDR3 DNA reads as TGTGCCAGCAACTCAGAAGCCCAAGAGACCCAGTACTTC. Protein: CASNSEAQETQYF. Drawing the rest from reference TRBV5-6 and TRBJ2-5, the complete variable domain is DAGVTQSPTHLIKTRGQQVTLRCSPKSGHDTVSWYQQALGQGPQFIFQYYEEEERQRGNFPDRFSGHQFPNYSSELNVNALLLGDSALYLCASNSEAQETQYFGPGTRLLVL.

This clonotype was observed at least ten times. This chain uses TRBV20-1 with TRBJ2-1, with 7 bases fitting TRBD2. The CDR3 sequence is 15 residues long. With V trimmed by 2 bases and J by 4 bases, 8 bases remained unmatched. CDR1 is DFQATT, CDR2 SNEGSKA, per germline (reference sequence). CDR3 nucleotides: TGCAGTGCTAGATCCAGCGGGAAACCTTACAATGAGCAGTTCTTC. Translation gives CSARSSGKPYNEQFF.

This clonotype was counted many times. The chain employs TRBV19 and TRBJ1-5, with 8 bases identical to TRBD1. CDR1 is LNHDA, CDR2 SQIVND, per germline (reference sequence). Trimming took 6 bases from V and 6 from J; bases not matched to a gene: 7. The CDR3 sequence is 14 residues long. DNA of the CDR3: TGTGCCAGTAGGGGGGAACAGGGGGTTCAGCCCCAGCATTTT. This encodes CASRGEQGVQPQHF.

The sample holds many counts of this clonotype. V and J are TRBV28 and TRBJ2-5; weak D call: TRBD2 (5 bases). Trimming removed 1 base from V and 6 bases from J, with 15 bases in between. Germline V gene lookup returns CDR1 MDHEN and CDR2 SYDVKM. This CDR3 is built from 15 residues. The CDR3 coding sequence is TGTGCCAGCAGTTTATTGAGGGTATTGAGTAAGACCCAGTACTTC. It specifies CASSLLRVLSKTQYF.

This clonotype was counted many times. This rearrangement joins TRBV20-1 to TRBJ2-2, with D hard to call. CDR1 and CDR2 from the germline V gene are DFQATT and SNEGSKA (reference sequence). There are 17 residues in the CDR3. V lost 0 bases and J 1 base, leaving 15 bases between the germline ends. The CDR3 loop is CSARDQPGRGNTGELFF. CDR3 sequence (DNA): TGCAGTGCTAGAGACCAACCCGGGCGCGGGAACACCGGGGAGCTGTTTTTT.

This clonotype was found many times. This rearrangement joins TRBV12-3 or TRBV12-4 to TRBJ1-6; D is possibly TRBD1 (5 bases). The V end was cut by 1 base, the J end by 9 bases, with 16 bases between. This CDR3 contains 16 residues. The CDR3 region has the DNA TGTGCCAGCAGTTTAGGGGGCGGACAACTAGGTTCACCCCTCCACTTT. This gives the protein CASSLGGGQLGSPLHF.

This clonotype was seen at least ten times. The chain links TRBV5-1 to TRBJ1-4; D not certain. The CDR3 sequence is 15 residues long. V was shortened by 0 bases and J by 5 bases, with 11 bases between the two germline ends. CDR1 and CDR2 (germline): SGHRS, YFSETQ. DNA of the CDR3: TGCGCCAGCAGCTTGGCTGGCGAAGGGAATGAAAAACTGTTTTTT. This codes for CASSLAGEGNEKLFF.

This clonotype was seen at least ten times. CDR3 loop: CASSQAQRPDGYTF. CDR3 sequence (DNA): TGCGCCAGCAGCCAAGCCCAGAGGCCAGATGGCTACACCTTC. The rearrangement uses TRBV4-3 and TRBJ1-2; D is uncertain. Deletions cut 1 base from V and 6 bases from J, with 12 bases between. This CDR3 contains 14 residues. Germline V gene lookup returns CDR1 LGHNA and CDR2 YSLEER.

In this sample, this clonotype turned up many times. The gene calls are TRBV11-2 and TRBJ2-7; 8 bases are shared with TRBD2. Germline V gene data show CDR1 as SGHAT and CDR2 as FQNNGV. This CDR3 has 13 amino acids. V was pared by 6 bases and J by 4 bases, with 5 bases of the junction left unmatched. CDR3 nucleotides: TGTGCCAGCAGGGAAGCGGGGGCTTACGAGCAGTACTTC. Encoded protein: CASREAGAYEQYF.

This clonotype occurred many times. The CDR3 here is CASSAGTPDEQYF. Written as DNA, the CDR3 is TGTGCCAGCAGTGCAGGGACTCCCGACGAGCAGTACTTC. The rearrangement joins TRBV25-1 to TRBJ2-7; the D gene is possibly TRBD2 (6 bases). This CDR3 has 13 amino acids. CDR1 is MGHDK, CDR2 SYGVNS, per germline. The germline V and J ends were trimmed by 4 bases and 5 bases, with 12 bases remaining between them.

There are many counts of this clonotype. CDR3 DNA: TGCAGTGCTCCGATCGGGAGGAGGGGGCGCGAGCAGTACTTC. Translating gives CSAPIGRRGREQYF. The V gene is TRBV20-1, the J gene TRBJ2-7; D tentatively fits TRBD1 or TRBD2 (7 bases each). The V gene's germline CDR1 is DFQATT and CDR2 SNEGSKA (reference sequence). With 5 bases removed from V and 6 bases from J, the gap between germline ends came to 20 bases. CDR3 length: 14 amino acids.

There are many counts of this clonotype. The chain employs TRBV29-1 and TRBJ2-1; TRBD2 might be the D (5 bases). Germline assignment: CDR1 SQVTM and CDR2 ANQGSEA. The CDR3 loop spans 12 amino acids. Trimming shortened V by 4 bases and J by 6 bases, and 10 bases separated the two germline ends. The CDR3 spells CSVGGLTNEQFF. CDR3 DNA: TGCAGCGTTGGAGGGCTAACCAATGAGCAGTTCTTC.

This clonotype was detected ten times or more. V usage is TRBV25-1 and J usage is TRBJ1-4, with D uncertain. The CDR3 consists of 12 residues. Trimming cost V 8 bases and J 5 bases, with 9 bases left between them. CDR1 and CDR2 (germline): MGHDK, SYGVNS. The CDR3 protein is CASSGRNEKLFF. The CDR3 DNA follows: TGTGCCAGCTCCGGGAGGAATGAAAAACTGTTTTTT.

In this sample, this clonotype turned up many times. The chain employs TRBV7-2 and TRBJ2-5; TRBD1 is a possible D gene (6 bases). Looked up from germline, CDR1 is SGHTA and CDR2 is FQGNSA. There are 15 residues in the CDR3. V was shortened by 7 bases and J by 1 base, with 16 bases between the two germline ends. CDR3 sequence: CASTIIAGVQETQYF. CDR3 sequence (DNA): TGTGCCAGCACCATTATCGCAGGGGTCCAAGAGACCCAGTACTTC. The complete variable domain, with remaining parts taken from reference TRBV7-2 and TRBJ2-5, reads GAGVSQSPSNKVTEKGKDVELRCDPISGHTALYWYRQSLGQGLEFLIYFQGNSAPDKSGLPSDRFSAERTGGSVSTLTIQRTQQEDSAVYLCASTIIAGVQETQYFGPGTRLLVL.

This clonotype has a count of ten or more. This chain uses TRBV7-6 with TRBJ1-1; D may be TRBD1 (6 bases). The CDR3 length is 13 residues. V was cut by 5 bases and J by 3 bases, with 10 bases left in between. CDR1 SGHVS and CDR2 FNYEAQ come from the germline V gene. CDR3 loop: CASSPGQYTEAFF. The CDR3 region has the DNA TGTGCCAGCAGCCCCGGACAGTACACTGAAGCTTTCTTT. Variable domain in full (rest from reference TRBV7-6 and TRBJ1-1): GAGVSQSPRYKVTKRGQDVALRCDPISGHVSLYWYRQALGQGPEFLTYFNYEAQQDKSGLPNDRFSAERPEGSISTLTIQRTEQRDSAMYRCASSPGQYTEAFFGQGTRLTVV.

This clonotype was seen repeatedly, ten times or more. This chain links TRBV5-1 with TRBJ1-5; a weak D match, TRBD1 (5 bases). Trimming removed 1 base from V and 5 bases from J, with 10 bases in between. CDR3 length: 14 amino acids. Germline assignment: CDR1 SGHRS and CDR2 YFSETQ. CDR3 region: CASSLSGGDQPQHF. The CDR3 nucleotides read TGCGCCAGCAGCTTGTCCGGGGGGGATCAGCCCCAGCATTTT.

This clonotype was counted many times. This chain joins TRBV29-1 and TRBJ1-2; perhaps TRBD1 as D (5 bases). This CDR3 has 14 amino acids. Trimming removed 4 bases from V and 6 bases from J, with 18 bases in between. CDR1 and CDR2 (germline): SQVTM, ANQGSEA. CDR3 residues: CSVVPDTGQHGYTF. CDR3 nucleotides: TGCAGCGTTGTCCCCGATACAGGACAACATGGCTACACCTTC.

This clonotype was seen repeatedly, ten times or more. V usage is TRBV29-1 and J usage is TRBJ1-4; possible D gene TRBD1, 5 bases. This CDR3 comprises 12 residues. The germline CDR1 and CDR2 sequences are SQVTM and ANQGSEA. Trimming pared 6 bases from V and 6 bases from J, leaving 11 bases between. The chain's CDR3 is CSVGLYDEKLFF. The CDR3 DNA reads TGCAGCGTGGGGCTTTACGATGAAAAACTGTTTTTT.

This rearrangement joins TRBV11-2 to TRBJ2-6; TRBD1 matches 12 bases. V was pared by 6 bases and J by 4 bases, with 7 bases of the junction left unmatched. The CDR3 runs to 17 residues. Germline CDR1 and CDR2: SGHAT and FQNNGV. Here the CDR3 DNA reads TGTGCCAGCAGGCCGGGACAGGGGGCGAAAGGGGCCAACGTCCTGACTTTC. Translation: CASRPGQGAKGANVLTF.